This T cell receptor (beta chain) was observed in a study of blood T cell repertoires in COVID-19. Original methodology: Reference gene primer amplification yielded estimated nucleated cell counts. TCRdb's copy holds only in-frame clones and misses some; the assay was immunoSEQ multiplex PCR. V, J and clone size derive from that table, while D and trimming were established from the DNA sequence. This sample carries 150,000 to 200,000 clones, over 80% of them seen once, and the ten largest clones take more than 7.5%. The CDR3 spans 15 residues. Germline V gene data show CDR1 as KGHSH and CDR2 as LQKENI. Unmatched junction bases numbered 11, after V lost 5 bases and J lost 4 bases.

This receptor was obtained from a woman aged 65 to 85 with acute or convalescent COVID-19. V usage is TRBV18 and J usage is TRBJ2-7; 7 bases agree with TRBD2. Sequenced: peripheral blood. The CDR3 DNA reads as TGTGCCAGCTCAACATCCGGGAGGTCGGAATACGAGCAGTACTTC. Translated: CASSTSGRSEYEQYF. The full variable domain, in which reference TRBV18 and TRBJ2-7 provide the parts outside the CDR3, is NAGVMQNPRHLVRRRGQEARLRCSPMKGHSHVYWYRQLPEEGLKFMVYLQKENIIDESGMPKERFSAEFPKEGPSILRIQQVVRGDSAAYFCASSTSGRSEYEQYFGPGTRLTVT.